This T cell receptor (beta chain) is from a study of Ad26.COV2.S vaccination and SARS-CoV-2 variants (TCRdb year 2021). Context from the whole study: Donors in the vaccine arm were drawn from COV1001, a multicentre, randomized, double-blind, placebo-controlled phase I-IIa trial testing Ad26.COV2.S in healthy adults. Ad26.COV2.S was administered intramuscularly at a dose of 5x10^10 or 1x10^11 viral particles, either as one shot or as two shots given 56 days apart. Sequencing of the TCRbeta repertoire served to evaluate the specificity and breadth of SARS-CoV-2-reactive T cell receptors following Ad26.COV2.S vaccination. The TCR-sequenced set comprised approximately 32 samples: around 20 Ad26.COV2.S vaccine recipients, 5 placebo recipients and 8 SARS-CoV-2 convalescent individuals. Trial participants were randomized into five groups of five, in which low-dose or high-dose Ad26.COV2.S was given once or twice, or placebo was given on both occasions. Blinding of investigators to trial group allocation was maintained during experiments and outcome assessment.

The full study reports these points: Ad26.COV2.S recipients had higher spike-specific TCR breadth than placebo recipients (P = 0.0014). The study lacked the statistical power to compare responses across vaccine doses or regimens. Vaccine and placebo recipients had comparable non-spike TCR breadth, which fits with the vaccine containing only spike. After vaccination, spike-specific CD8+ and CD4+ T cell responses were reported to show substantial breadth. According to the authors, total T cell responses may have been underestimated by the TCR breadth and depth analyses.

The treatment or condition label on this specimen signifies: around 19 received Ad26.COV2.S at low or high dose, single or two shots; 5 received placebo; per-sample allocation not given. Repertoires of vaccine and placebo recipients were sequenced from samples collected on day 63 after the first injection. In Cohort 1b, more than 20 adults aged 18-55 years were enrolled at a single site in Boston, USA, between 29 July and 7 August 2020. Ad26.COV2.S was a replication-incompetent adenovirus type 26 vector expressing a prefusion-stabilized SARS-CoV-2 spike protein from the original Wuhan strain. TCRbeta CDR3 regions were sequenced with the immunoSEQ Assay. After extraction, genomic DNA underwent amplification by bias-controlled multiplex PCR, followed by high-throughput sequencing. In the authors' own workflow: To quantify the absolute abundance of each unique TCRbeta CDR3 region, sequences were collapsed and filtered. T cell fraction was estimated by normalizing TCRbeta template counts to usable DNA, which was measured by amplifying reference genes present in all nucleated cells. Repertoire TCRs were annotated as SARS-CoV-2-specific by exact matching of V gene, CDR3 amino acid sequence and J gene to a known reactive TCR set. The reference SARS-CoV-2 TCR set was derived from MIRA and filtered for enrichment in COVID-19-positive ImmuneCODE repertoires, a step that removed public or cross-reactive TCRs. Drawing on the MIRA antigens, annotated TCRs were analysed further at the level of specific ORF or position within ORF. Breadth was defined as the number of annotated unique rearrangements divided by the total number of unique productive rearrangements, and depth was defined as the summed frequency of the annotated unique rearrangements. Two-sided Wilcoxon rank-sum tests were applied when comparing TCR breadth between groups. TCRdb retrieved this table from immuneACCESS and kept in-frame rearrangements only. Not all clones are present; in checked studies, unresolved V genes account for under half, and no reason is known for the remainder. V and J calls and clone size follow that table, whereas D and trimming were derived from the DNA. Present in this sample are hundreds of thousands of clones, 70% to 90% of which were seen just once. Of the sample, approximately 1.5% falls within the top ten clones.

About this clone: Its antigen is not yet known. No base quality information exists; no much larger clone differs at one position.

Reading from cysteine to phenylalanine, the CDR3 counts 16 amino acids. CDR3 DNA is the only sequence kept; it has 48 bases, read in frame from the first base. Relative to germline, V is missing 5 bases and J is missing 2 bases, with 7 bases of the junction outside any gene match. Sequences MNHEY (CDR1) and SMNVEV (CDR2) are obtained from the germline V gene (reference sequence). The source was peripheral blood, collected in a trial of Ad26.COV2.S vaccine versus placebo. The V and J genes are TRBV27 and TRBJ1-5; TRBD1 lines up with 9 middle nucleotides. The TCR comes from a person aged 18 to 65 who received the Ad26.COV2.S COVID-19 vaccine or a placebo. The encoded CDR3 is CASSDRTGVRNQPQHF. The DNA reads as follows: TGTGCCAGCAGTGACAGGACAGGGGTCCGCAATCAGCCCCAGCATTTT.